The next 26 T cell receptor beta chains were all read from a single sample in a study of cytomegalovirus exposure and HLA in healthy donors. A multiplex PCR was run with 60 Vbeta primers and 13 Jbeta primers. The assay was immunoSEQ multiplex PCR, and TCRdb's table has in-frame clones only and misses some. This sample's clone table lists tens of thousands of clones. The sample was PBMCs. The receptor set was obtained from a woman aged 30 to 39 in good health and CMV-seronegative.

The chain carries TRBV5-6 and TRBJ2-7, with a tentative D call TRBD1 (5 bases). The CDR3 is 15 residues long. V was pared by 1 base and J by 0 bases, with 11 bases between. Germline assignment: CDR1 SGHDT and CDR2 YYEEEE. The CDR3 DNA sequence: TGTGCCAGCAGCTTGATGGGGCCAAGCTCCTACGAGCAGTACTTC. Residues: CASSLMGPSSYEQYF.

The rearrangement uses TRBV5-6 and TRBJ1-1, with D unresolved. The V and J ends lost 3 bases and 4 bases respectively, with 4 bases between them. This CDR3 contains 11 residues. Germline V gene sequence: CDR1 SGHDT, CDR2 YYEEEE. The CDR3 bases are TGTGCCAGCAGCTATAGCACTGAAGCTTTCTTT. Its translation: CASSYSTEAFF.

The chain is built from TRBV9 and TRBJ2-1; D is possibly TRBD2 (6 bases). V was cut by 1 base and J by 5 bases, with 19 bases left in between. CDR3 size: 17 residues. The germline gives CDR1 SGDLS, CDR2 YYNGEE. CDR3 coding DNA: TGTGCCAGCAGCGTAAAGTCAGCGGGCCACCTAAACAATGAGCAGTTCTTC. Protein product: CASSVKSAGHLNNEQFF.

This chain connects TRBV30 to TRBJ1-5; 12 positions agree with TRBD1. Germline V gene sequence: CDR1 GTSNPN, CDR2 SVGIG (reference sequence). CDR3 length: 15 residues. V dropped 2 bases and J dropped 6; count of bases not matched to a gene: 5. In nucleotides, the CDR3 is TGTGCCTGGAGTTCCGGGACAGGGGGCTTTCAGCCCCAGCATTTT. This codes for CAWSSGTGGFQPQHF.

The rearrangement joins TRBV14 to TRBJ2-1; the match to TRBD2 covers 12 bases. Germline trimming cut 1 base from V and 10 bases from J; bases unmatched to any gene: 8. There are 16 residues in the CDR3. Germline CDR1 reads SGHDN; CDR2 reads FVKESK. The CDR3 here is CASSQGLAGVLTEQFF. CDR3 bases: TGTGCCAGCAGCCAAGGACTAGCGGGAGTCCTAACGGAGCAGTTCTTC.

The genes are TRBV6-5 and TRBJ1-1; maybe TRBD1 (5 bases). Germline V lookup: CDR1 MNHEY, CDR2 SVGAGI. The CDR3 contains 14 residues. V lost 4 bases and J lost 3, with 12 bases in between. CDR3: CASSSRTPHTEAFF. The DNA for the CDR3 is TGTGCCAGCAGTTCCAGGACACCTCACACTGAAGCTTTCTTT.

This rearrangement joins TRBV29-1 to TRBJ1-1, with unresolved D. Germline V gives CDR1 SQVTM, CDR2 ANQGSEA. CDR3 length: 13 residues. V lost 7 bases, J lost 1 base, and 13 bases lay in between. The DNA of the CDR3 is TGCAGCGCCCGGGAAAGGAGGAACACTGAAGCTTTCTTT. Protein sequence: CSARERRNTEAFF.

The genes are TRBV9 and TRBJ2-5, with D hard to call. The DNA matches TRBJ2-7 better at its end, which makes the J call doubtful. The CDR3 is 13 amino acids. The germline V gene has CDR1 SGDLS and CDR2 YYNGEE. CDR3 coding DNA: TGTGCCAGCAGCGTAGGTTGGAGTGACGAGCAGTACTTC. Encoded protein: CASSVGWSDEQYF.

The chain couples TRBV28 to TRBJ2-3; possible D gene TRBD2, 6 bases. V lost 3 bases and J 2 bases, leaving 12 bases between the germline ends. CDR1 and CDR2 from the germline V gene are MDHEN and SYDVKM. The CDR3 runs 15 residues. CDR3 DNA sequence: TGTGCCAGCAGTTTGAGAGGGAGGCTCACAGATACGCAGTATTTT. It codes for CASSLRGRLTDTQYF.

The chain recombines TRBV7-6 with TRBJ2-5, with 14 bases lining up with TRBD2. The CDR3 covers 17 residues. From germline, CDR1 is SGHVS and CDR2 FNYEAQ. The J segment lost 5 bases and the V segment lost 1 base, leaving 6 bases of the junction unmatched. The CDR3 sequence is CASSLGSTSGRGETQYF. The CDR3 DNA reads TGTGCCAGCAGCTTAGGCTCGACTAGCGGGAGGGGGGAGACCCAGTACTTC.

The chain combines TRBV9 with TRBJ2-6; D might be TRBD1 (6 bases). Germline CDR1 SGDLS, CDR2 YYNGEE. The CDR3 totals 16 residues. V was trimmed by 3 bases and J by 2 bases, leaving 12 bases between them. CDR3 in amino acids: CASSASGTPGANVLTF. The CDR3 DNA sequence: TGTGCCAGCAGCGCCTCCGGGACACCTGGGGCCAACGTCCTGACTTTC. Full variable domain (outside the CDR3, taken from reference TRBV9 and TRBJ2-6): DSGVTQTPKHLITATGQRVTLRCSPRSGDLSVYWYQQSLDQGLQFLIQYYNGEERAKGNILERFSAQQFPDLHSELNLSSLELGDSALYFCASSASGTPGANVLTFGAGSRLTVL.

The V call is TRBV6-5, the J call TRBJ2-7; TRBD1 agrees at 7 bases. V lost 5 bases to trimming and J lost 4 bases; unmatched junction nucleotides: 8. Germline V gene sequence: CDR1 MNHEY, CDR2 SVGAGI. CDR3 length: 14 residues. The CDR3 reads CASSAGTVFYEQYF. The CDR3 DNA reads TGTGCCAGCAGTGCCGGGACAGTGTTTTACGAGCAGTACTTC.

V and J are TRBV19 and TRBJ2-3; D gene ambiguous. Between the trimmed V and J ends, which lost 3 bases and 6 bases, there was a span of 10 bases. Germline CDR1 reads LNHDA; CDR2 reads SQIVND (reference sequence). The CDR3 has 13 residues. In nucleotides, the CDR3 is TGTGCCAGTAGTATTAACCGCCAGGATACGCAGTATTTT. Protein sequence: CASSINRQDTQYF.

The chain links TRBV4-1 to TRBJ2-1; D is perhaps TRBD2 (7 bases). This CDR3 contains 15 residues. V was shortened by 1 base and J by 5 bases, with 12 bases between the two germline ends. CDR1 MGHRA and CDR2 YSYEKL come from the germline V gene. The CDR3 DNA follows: TGCGCCAGCAGCCAAGGACAAGGGGGGGACAATGAGCAGTTCTTC. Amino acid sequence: CASSQGQGGDNEQFF.

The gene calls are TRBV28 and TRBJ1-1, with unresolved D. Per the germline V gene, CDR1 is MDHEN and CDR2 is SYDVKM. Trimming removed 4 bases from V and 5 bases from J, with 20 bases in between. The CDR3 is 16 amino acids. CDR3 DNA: TGTGCCAGCAGTTCTTCAGCCAAAACCCGAGGGACTGAAGCTTTCTTT. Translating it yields CASSSSAKTRGTEAFF.

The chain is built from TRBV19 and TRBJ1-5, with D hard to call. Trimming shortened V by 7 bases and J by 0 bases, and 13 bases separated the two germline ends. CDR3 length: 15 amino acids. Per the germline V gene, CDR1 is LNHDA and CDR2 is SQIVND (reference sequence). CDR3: CASTISQLSNQPQHF. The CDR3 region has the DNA TGTGCCAGTACAATATCACAGCTTAGCAATCAGCCCCAGCATTTT.

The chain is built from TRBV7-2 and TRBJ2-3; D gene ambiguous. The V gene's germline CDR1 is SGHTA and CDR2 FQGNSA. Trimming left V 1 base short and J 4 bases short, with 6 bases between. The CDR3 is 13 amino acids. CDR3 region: CASSLGLSDTQYF. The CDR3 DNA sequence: TGTGCCAGCAGCTTAGGTCTCTCAGATACGCAGTATTTT.

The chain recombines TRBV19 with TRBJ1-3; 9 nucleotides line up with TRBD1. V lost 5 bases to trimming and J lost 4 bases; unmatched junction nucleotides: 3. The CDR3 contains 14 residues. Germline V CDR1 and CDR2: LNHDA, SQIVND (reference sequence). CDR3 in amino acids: CASSGTGFGNTIYF. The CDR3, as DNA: TGTGCCAGTAGTGGGACAGGGTTCGGAAACACCATATATTTT.

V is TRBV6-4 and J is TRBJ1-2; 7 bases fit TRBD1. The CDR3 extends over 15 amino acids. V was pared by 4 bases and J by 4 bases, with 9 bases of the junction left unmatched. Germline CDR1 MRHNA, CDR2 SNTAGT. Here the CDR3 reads CASSAQPGQVYGYTF. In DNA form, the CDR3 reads TGTGCCAGCAGTGCCCAACCCGGACAGGTCTATGGCTACACCTTC.

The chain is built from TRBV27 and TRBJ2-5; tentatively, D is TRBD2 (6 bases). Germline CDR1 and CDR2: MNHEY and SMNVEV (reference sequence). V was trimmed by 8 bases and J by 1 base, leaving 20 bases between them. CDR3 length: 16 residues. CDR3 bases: TGTGCCAGCGGGTCCACTCGGGTAGCGGCCCAAGAGACCCAGTACTTC. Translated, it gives CASGSTRVAAQETQYF.

The CDR3 is CASSSVRALYQAFF. The CDR3 DNA reads as TGTGCCAGCAGCTCGGTGCGGGCGCTTTATCAGGCTTTCTTT. The J gene is TRBJ1-1, the V gene TRBV11-2; D is unresolved. V was trimmed by 4 bases and J by 11 bases, leaving 20 bases between them. The length of the CDR3 is 14 residues. Germline loops: CDR1 SGHAT, CDR2 FQNNGV.

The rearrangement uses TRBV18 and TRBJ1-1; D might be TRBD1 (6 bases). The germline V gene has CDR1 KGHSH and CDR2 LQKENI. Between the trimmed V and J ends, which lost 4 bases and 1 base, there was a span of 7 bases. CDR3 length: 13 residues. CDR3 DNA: TGTGCCAGCTCACGGACAGAGAACACTGAAGCTTTCTTT. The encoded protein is CASSRTENTEAFF.

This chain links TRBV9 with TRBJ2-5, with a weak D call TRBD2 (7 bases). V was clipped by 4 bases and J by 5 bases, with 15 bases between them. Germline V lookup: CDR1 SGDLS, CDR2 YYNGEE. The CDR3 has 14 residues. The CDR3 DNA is TGTGCCAGCAGCCCGAGGGAGGGGGGGGAGACCCAGTACTTC. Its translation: CASSPREGGETQYF.

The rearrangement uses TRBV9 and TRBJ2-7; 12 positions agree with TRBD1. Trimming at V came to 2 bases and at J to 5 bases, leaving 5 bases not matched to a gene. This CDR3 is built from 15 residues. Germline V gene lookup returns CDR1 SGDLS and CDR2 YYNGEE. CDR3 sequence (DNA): TGTGCCAGCAGCGTGGGGACAGGGGGCGAAGACGAGCAGTACTTC. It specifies CASSVGTGGEDEQYF.

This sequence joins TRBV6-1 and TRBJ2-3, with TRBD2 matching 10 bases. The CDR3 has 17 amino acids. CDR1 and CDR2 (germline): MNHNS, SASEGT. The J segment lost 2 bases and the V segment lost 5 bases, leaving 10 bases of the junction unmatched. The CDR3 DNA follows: TGTGCCAGCAGTCAAGGAACTAGCGGGACCTACACAGATACGCAGTATTTT. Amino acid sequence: CASSQGTSGTYTDTQYF.

CDR3 sequence reads: CASSQAEGLGYTF. The CDR3 bases are TGCGCCAGCAGCCAAGCGGAGGGGCTGGGCTACACCTTC. The chain is built from TRBV4-3 and TRBJ1-2, with a tentative D call TRBD1 (5 bases). The V end lost 1 base, the J end lost 8 bases, and 11 bases lay between the germline ends. Germline V gene sequence: CDR1 LGHNA, CDR2 YSLEER. The CDR3 extends over 13 amino acids.